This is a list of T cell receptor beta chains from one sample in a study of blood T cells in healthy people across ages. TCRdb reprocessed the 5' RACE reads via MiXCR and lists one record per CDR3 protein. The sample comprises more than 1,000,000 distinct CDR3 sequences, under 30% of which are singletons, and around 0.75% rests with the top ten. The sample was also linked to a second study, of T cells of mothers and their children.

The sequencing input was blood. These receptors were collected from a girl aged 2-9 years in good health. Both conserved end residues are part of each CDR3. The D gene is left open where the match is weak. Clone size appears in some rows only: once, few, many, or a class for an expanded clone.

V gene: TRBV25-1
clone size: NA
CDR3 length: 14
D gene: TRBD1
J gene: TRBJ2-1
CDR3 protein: CASSAETGGDEQFF
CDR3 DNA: TGTGCCAGCAGTGCAGAGACAGGGGGCGATGAGCAGTTCTTC

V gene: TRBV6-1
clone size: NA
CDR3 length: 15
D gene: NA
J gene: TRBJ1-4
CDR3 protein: CASSLGLLRDEKLFF
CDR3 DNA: TGTGCCAGCAGTTTAGGACTCTTAAGGGATGAAAAACTGTTTTTT

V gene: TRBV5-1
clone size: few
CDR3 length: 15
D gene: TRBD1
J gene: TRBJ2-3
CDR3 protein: CASSFGDRDADTQYF
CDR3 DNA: TGCGCCAGCAGCTTCGGGGACAGGGACGCAGATACGCAGTATTTT

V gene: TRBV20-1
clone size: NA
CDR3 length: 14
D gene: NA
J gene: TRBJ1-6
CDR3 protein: CSASESSYNSPLHF
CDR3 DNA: TGCAGTGCTAGCGAATCGTCCTATAATTCACCCCTCCACTTT

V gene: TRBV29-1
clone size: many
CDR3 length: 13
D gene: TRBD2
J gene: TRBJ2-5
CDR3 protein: CSVEPSGGKTQYF
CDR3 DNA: TGCAGCGTTGAACCTAGCGGGGGGAAGACCCAGTACTTC

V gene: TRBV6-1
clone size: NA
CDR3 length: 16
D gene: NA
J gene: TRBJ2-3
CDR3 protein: CASSEPGQPHPDTQYF
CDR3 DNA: TGTGCCAGCAGTGAACCCGGACAGCCTCACCCAGATACGCAGTATTTT

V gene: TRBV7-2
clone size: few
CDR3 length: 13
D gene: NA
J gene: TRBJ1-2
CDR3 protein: CASSLGSDYGYTF
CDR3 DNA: TGTGCCAGCAGCTTAGGCAGTGACTATGGCTACACCTTC

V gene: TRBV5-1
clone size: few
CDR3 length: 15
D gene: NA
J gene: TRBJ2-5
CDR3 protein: CASSFGRGAQETQYF
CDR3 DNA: TGCGCCAGCAGCTTCGGGCGGGGAGCCCAAGAGACCCAGTACTTC

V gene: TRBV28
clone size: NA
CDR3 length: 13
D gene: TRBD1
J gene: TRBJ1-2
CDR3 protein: CASRILQGRGYTF
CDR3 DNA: TGTGCCAGCAGGATATTACAGGGGCGCGGCTACACCTTC

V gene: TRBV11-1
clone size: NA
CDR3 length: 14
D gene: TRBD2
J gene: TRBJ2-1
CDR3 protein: CASSLGLAGLEQFF
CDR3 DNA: TGTGCCAGCAGCTTGGGACTAGCGGGACTCGAGCAGTTCTTC

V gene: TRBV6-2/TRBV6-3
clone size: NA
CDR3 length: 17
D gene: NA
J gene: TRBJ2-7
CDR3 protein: CASSYSIADQASYEQYF
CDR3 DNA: TGTGCCAGCAGTTACTCGATCGCAGACCAGGCCTCCTACGAGCAGTACTTC

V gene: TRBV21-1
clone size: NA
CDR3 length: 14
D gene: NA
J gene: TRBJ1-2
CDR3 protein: CASRGADRDYGYTF
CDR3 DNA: TGTGCCAGCAGAGGGGCTGACAGAGACTATGGCTACACCTTC

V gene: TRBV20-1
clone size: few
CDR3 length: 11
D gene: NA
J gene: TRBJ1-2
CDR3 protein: CSAQGLDGYTF
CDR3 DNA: TGCAGTGCCCAAGGACTTGATGGCTACACCTTC

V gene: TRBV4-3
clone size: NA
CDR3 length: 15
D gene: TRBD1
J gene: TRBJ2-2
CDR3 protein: CASSRDRVNTGELFF
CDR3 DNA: TGCGCCAGCAGCCGTGACAGGGTTAACACCGGGGAGCTGTTTTTT

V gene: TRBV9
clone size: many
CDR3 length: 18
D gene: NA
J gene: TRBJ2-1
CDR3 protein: CASSVAVRGTRDYNEQFF
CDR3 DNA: TGTGCCAGCAGCGTAGCGGTAAGGGGGACACGAGACTACAATGAGCAGTTCTTC

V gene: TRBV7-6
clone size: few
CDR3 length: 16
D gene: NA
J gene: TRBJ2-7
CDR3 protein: CASSLASNSGRSEQYF
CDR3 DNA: TGTGCCAGCAGCTTAGCGTCCAACTCGGGGAGGAGCGAGCAGTACTTC

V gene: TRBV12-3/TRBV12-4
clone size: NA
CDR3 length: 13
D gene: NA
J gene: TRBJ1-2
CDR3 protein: CASSLAREPGYTF
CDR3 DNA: TGTGCCAGCAGTTTAGCCCGGGAACCCGGCTACACCTTC

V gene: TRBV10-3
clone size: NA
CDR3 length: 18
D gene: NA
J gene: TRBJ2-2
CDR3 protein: CAISELAGASLGTGELFF
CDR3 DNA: TGTGCCATCAGTGAATTGGCCGGCGCATCCCTTGGCACCGGGGAGCTGTTTTTT

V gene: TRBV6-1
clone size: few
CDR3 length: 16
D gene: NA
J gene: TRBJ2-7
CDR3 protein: CASRSSAGTGSDEQYF
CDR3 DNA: TGTGCCAGCAGATCCAGTGCCGGTACAGGGTCCGACGAGCAGTACTTC

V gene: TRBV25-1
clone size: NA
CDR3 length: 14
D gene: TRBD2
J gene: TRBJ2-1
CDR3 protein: CASRVAGGPLEQFF
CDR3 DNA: TGTGCCAGCAGAGTAGCGGGGGGGCCGTTGGAGCAGTTCTTC

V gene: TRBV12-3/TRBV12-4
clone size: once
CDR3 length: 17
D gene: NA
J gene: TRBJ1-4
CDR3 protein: CASSPLGRGIPNEKLFF
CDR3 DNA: TGTGCCAGCAGCCCCTTGGGCAGGGGAATCCCTAATGAAAAACTGTTTTTT

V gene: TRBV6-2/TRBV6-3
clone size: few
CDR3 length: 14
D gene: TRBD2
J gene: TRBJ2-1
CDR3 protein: CASRTSGPYNEQFF
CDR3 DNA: TGTGCCAGCAGGACTAGCGGACCCTACAATGAGCAGTTCTTC

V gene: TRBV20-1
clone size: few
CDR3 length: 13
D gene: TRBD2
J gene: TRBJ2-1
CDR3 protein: CSPAGGHTNEQFF
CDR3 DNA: TGCAGCCCAGCGGGAGGGCACACCAATGAGCAGTTCTTC

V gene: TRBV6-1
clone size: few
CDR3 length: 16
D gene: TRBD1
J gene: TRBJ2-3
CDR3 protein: CASSSNPDRGTDTQYF
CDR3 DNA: TGTGCCAGCAGCTCTAACCCGGACAGGGGCACAGATACGCAGTATTTT

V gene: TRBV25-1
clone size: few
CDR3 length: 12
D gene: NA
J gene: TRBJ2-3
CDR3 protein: CASSEGPDTQYF
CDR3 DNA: TGTGCCAGCAGTGAAGGACCCGATACGCAGTATTTT

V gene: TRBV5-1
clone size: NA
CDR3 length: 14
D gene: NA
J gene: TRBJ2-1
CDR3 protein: CASSNDSSYNEQFF
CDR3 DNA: TGCGCCAGCAGCAATGACTCTTCCTACAATGAGCAGTTCTTC

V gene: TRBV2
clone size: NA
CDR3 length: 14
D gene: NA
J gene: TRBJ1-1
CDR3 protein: CASSDRPMNTEAFF
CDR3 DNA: TGTGCCAGCAGTGACAGGCCTATGAACACTGAAGCTTTCTTT

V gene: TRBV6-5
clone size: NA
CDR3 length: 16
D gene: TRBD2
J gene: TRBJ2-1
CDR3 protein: CASSYTATPGGDEQFF
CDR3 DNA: TGTGCCAGCAGTTACACTGCGACTCCGGGAGGGGATGAGCAGTTCTTC

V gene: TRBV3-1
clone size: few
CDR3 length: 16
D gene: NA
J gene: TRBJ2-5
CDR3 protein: CASSQRSPDWGETQYF
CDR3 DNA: TGTGCCAGCAGCCAGAGGTCCCCCGACTGGGGAGAGACCCAGTACTTC

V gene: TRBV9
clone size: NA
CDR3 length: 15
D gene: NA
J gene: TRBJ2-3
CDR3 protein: CASSVDAGSTDTQYF
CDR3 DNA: TGTGCCAGCAGCGTAGACGCGGGGAGCACAGATACGCAGTATTTT

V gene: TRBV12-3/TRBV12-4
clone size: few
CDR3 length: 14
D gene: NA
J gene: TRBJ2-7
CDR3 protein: CASRPRDTPYEQYF
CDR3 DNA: TGTGCCAGCAGGCCCCGGGATACCCCCTACGAGCAGTACTTC

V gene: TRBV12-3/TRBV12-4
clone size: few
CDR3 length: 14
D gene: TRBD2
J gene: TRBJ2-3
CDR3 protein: CASRGLAGTDTQYF
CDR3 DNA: TGTGCCAGCAGGGGACTAGCGGGGACAGATACGCAGTATTTT

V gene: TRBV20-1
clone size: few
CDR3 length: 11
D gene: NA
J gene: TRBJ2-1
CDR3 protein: CSAELLNEQFF
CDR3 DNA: TGCAGTGCCGAGCTCCTCAATGAGCAGTTCTTC

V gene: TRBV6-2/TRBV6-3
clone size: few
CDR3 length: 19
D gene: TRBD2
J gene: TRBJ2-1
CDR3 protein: CASSYQPGTSGGLLYEQFF
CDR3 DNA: TGTGCCAGCAGTTACCAACCAGGGACTAGCGGGGGCCTGCTCTATGAGCAGTTCTTC

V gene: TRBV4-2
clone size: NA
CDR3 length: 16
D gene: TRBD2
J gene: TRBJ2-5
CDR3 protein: CASSQGRLAGEETQYF
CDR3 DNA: TGTGCCAGCAGCCAAGGCCGACTAGCGGGAGAAGAGACCCAGTACTTC

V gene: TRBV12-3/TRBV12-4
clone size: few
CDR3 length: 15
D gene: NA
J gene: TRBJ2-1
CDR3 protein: CASTPLVGSYNEQFF
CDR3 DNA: TGTGCCAGCACCCCTCTGGTAGGGTCCTACAATGAGCAGTTCTTC

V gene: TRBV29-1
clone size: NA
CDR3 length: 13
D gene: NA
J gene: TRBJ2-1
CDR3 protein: CSVEKTGYNEQFF
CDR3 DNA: TGCAGCGTTGAAAAGACGGGTTACAATGAGCAGTTCTTC

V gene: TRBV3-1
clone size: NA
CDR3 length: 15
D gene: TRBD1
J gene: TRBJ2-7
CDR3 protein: CASSDRGLGSYEQYF
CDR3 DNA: TGTGCCAGCAGTGACAGGGGGCTAGGCTCCTACGAGCAGTACTTC

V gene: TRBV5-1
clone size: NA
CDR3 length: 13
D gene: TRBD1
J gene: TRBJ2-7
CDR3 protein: CASRAGQGSEQYF
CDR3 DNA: TGCGCCAGCAGGGCGGGACAGGGGTCGGAGCAGTACTTC

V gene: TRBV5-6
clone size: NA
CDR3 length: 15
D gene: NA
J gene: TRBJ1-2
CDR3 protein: CASSPIFVISYGYTF
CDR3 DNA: TGTGCCAGCAGCCCAATATTTGTCATCAGCTATGGCTACACCTTC

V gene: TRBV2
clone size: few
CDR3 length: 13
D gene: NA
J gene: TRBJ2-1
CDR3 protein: CASDPRVRNEQFF
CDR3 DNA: TGTGCCAGTGACCCCCGGGTAAGGAATGAGCAGTTCTTC

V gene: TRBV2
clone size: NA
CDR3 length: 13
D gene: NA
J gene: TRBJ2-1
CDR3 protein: CASPVSPDNEQFF
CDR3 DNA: TGTGCCAGCCCTGTCTCCCCGGACAATGAGCAGTTCTTC

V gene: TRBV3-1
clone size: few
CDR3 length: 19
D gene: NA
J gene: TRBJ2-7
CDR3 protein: CASSQSTAVIGSGAYEQYF
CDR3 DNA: TGTGCCAGCAGCCAATCGACGGCAGTCATCGGCTCAGGGGCCTACGAGCAGTACTTC

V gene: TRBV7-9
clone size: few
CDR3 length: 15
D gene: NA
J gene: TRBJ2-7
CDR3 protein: CAIGSGLGGSYEQYF
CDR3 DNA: TGTGCCATCGGGAGTGGCCTAGGCGGTTCCTACGAGCAGTACTTC

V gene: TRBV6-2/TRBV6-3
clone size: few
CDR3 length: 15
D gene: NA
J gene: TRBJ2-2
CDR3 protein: CASSYLTGYTGELFF
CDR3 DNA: TGTGCCAGCAGTTATTTGACTGGCTACACCGGGGAGCTGTTTTTT

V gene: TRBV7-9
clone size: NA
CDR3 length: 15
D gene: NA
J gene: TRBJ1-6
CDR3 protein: CASSLNDGDNSPLHF
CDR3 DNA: TGTGCCAGCAGCTTAAATGACGGAGATAATTCACCCCTCCACTTT

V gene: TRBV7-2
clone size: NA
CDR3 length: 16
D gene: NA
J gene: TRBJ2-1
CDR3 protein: CASTGERGHFYNEQFF
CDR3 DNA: TGTGCCAGTACAGGGGAGCGGGGACACTTCTACAATGAGCAGTTCTTC

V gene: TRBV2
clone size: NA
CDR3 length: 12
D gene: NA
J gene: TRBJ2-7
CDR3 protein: CASSEALWDKNF
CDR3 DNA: TGTGCCAGCAGTGAAGCGCTTTGGGACAAAAACTTC

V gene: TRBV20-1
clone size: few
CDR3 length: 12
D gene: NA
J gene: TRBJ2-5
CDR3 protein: CSATNRQGTQYF
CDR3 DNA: TGCAGTGCCACAAACAGGCAAGGGACCCAGTACTTC

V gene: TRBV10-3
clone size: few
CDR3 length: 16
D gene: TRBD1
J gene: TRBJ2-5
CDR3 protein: CAISAGPGQEGETQYF
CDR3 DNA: TGTGCCATCAGTGCCGGACCGGGACAGGAGGGGGAGACCCAGTACTTC

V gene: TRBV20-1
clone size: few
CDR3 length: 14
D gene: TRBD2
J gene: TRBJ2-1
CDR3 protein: CSAKRGSSYNEQFF
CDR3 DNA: TGCAGTGCTAAGCGGGGGAGCTCCTACAATGAGCAGTTCTTC

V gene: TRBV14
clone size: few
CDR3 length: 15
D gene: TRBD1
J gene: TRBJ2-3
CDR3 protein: CASSQGDRSTDTQYF
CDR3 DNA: TGTGCCAGCAGCCAAGGGGACAGGTCCACAGATACGCAGTATTTT

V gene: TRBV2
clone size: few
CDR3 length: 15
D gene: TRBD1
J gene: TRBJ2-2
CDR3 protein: CASSVQGAPSGELFF
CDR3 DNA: TGTGCCAGCAGTGTCCAGGGGGCGCCGAGCGGGGAGCTGTTTTTT

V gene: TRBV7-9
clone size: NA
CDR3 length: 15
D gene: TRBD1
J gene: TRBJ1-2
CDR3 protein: CASSLDTGGDYGYTF
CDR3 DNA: TGTGCCAGCAGCTTAGATACAGGGGGCGACTATGGCTACACCTTC

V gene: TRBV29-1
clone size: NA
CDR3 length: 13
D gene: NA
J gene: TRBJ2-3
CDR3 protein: CSLREGFTDTQYF
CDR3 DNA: TGCAGCCTCCGCGAAGGCTTCACAGATACGCAGTATTTT

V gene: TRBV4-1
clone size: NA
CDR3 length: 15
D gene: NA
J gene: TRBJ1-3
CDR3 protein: CASSPPRQSGNTIYF
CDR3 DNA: TGCGCCAGCAGCCCCCCTCGGCAATCTGGAAACACCATATATTTT

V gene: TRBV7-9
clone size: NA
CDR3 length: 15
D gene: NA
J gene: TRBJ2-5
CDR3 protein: CASSSLGAEQETQYF
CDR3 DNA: TGTGCCAGCAGCTCCCTAGGTGCGGAACAAGAGACCCAGTACTTC